This T cell receptor beta chain was retrieved from a study of shared clonotypes between healthy human individuals. Germline V lookup: CDR1 LGHNA, CDR2 YSLEER. The CDR3 totals 15 residues. V shed 3 bases and J shed 0 bases, with 12 bases lying between them. Researchers divided each subset's genomic DNA evenly across several immunoSEQ plates. Sequencing was performed with immunoSEQ multiplex PCR; in TCRdb, only in-frame clones are kept and a portion is missing. In the table there are about 2.3 million clones, more than 85% of which are singletons. Specimen: naive CD4+ T cells from PBMCs. Subset described: CD45RA+ positively selected. The V gene is TRBV4-3, the J gene TRBJ2-7, with D possibly being TRBD1 or TRBD2 (5 bases each). The source of this sequence is a man aged 18 to 35 in good health. Some clones in this sample may be carry-over from other donors' samples. The DNA of the CDR3 is TGCGCCAGCAGCCAGGGACCCCAAAGCTCCTACGAGCAGTACTTC. Protein: CASSQGPQSSYEQYF.